This T cell receptor beta chain was documented in a study of cytomegalovirus exposure and HLA in healthy donors. With 6 bases removed from V and 0 bases from J, the gap between germline ends came to 9 bases. Germline assignment: CDR1 LNHDA and CDR2 SQIVND (reference sequence). CDR3 length equals 14 residues. Both 60 Vbeta primers and 13 Jbeta primers went into the PCR. TCRdb keeps only in-frame clones here, not all; method: immunoSEQ multiplex PCR. The sample consists of roughly 170,000 clones, around three quarters of them appearing once. The TCR sequence derives from a woman aged 25 to 45 in good health and CMV-seronegative. The chain has TRBV19 and TRBJ1-3; no clear D. Sequencing was carried out using PBMCs. The CDR3: CASRLLSSGNTIYF. In nucleotides, the CDR3 is TGTGCCAGTAGGCTATTGAGCTCTGGAAACACCATATATTTT.